This T cell receptor beta chain was captured by sequencing in a study of T cells in Graves' hyperthyroidism and ophthalmopathy. Study overall: Peripheral blood specimens were obtained at initial diagnosis, prior to any treatment. Findings and limits, study-wide: Most expanded thyroid clonotypes above 0.001 recurred in blood.

Per the germline V gene, CDR1 is MNHEY and CDR2 is SVGEGT. The CDR3 extends over 18 amino acids. After removal of 6 bases from V and 6 bases from J, the junction contained 16 bases not matched to a gene. TCR beta CDR3 sequences were amplified from RNA transcripts. When the TCR CDR3 underwent first-round RT-PCR, the HTBI primer set was used. TCRdb processed the multiplex PCR reads anew with MiXCR; each CDR3 protein has one entry. The sample includes roughly 240,000 distinct CDR3 sequences, over 15% of them seen just once. About this clonotype: The antigen is undetermined.

The sequenced sample was blood. The chain couples TRBV6-2 or TRBV6-3 to TRBJ2-7; 14 bases match TRBD2. The sequence was obtained from a woman in her late teens or twenties with Graves' ophthalmopathy. In nucleotides, the CDR3 is TGTGCCAGCAGCCAAGGACTAGCGGGAGGTCGTTGGGTAAGCGAGCAGTACTTC. It codes for CASSQGLAGGRWVSEQYF.